The TCR beta chain described here comes from a study of blood T cell repertoires in COVID-19. About the research overall: The United States, Italy and Spain were the sources of the acute and convalescent COVID-19 samples. T cells, B-cell-depleted T cells, or PBMCs provided the cDNA or gDNA that served as material.

Authors' methods: Reference gene primer amplification in the assay estimated nucleated cell counts. Only in-frame clones appear in the TCRdb table, and some are missing; sequencing was by immunoSEQ multiplex PCR. That table gives V, J and clone size, and the DNA gave D and trimming. The data contain 150,000 to 200,000 clones, 84% of them singletons. Germline CDR1 SGHTA, CDR2 FQGNSA. This CDR3 has 14 residues. V shed 5 bases and J 7 bases; nucleotides not matched to a gene: 7. The Seattle patients joined while their infection was active and were tracked longitudinally afterward. There are a few counts of this clone.

The source is a woman aged 70-85 years with COVID-19, enrolled during active disease. The chain joins TRBV7-2 to TRBJ2-4; 8 bases fit TRBD1. Sequencing was carried out using peripheral blood. This chain's CDR3 is CASSAGRQGNIQYF. The CDR3 bases are TGTGCCAGCAGCGCCGGCAGACAGGGGAACATTCAGTACTTC. Based on the CDR3 plus reference TRBV7-2 and TRBJ2-4, the full variable domain is GAGVSQSPSNKVTEKGKDVELRCDPISGHTALYWYRQSLGQGLEFLIYFQGNSAPDKSGLPSDRFSAERTGGSVSTLTIQRTQQEDSAVYLCASSAGRQGNIQYFGAGTRLSVL.